These 6 T cell receptor beta chains came from one sample sequenced in a study of cytomegalovirus exposure and HLA in healthy donors. 13 Jbeta primers and 60 Vbeta primers were used for the PCR. Method: immunoSEQ multiplex PCR; TCRdb's copy keeps in-frame clones and lacks some. The profile shows about 90,000 clones, less than 80% of them singletons. What was sequenced was PBMCs. The receptors originated from a man aged 25-40 years in good health and CMV-seronegative.

The CDR3, as DNA: TGTGCCAGCAGCAGGGACAGGGTCACTGAAGCTTTCTTT. This sequence encodes CASSRDRVTEAFF. This chain uses TRBV11-3 with TRBJ1-1; TRBD1 matches 9 bases. This CDR3 has 13 amino acids. V lost 5 bases to trimming and J lost 4 bases; unmatched junction nucleotides: 2. CDR1 is SGHNT and CDR2 is YENEEA in the germline V gene.

The chain combines TRBV9 with TRBJ1-2, with 8 bases that match TRBD1. CDR1 is SGDLS, CDR2 YYNGEE, per germline. The CDR3 totals 14 residues. Trimming removed 2 bases from V and 5 bases from J; junction bases left unmatched: 5. CDR3 residues: CASSVRDRSYGYTF. CDR3 DNA sequence: TGTGCCAGCAGCGTTCGGGACAGGAGTTATGGCTACACCTTC.

The V call is TRBV28, the J call TRBJ2-1; 14 nucleotides agree with TRBD2. This CDR3 contains 17 residues. The V gene end was trimmed by 4 bases and the J gene end by 5 bases; junction bases not matched to a gene: 7. CDR1 is MDHEN, CDR2 SYDVKM, per germline. The DNA for the CDR3 is TGTGCCAGCAGTTCCTATAGACTAGCGGGAGGGAACAATGAGCAGTTCTTC. It is translated as CASSSYRLAGGNNEQFF.

This rearrangement joins TRBV15 to TRBJ1-2; unclear D gene. The CDR3 contains 14 residues. CDR1 LNHNV and CDR2 YYDKDF come from the germline V gene (reference sequence). Between the trimmed V and J ends, which lost 0 bases and 5 bases, there was a span of 10 bases. The CDR3 DNA follows: TGTGCCACCAGCAGAGACGTGATACAGTATGGCTACACCTTC. Protein: CATSRDVIQYGYTF.

This sequence joins TRBV9 and TRBJ2-7; D perhaps matches TRBD1 (5 bases). This CDR3 is 16 amino acids long. The V and J ends lost 3 bases and 2 bases respectively, with 18 bases between them. Looked up from germline, CDR1 is SGDLS and CDR2 is YYNGEE. The CDR3 sequence: CASSGADRLSTYEQYF. The CDR3 nucleotides are TGTGCCAGCAGCGGAGCAGACAGATTGTCTACCTACGAGCAGTACTTC.

The chain employs TRBV30 and TRBJ1-3; 8 bases line up with TRBD1. This CDR3 spans 18 amino acids. With V trimmed by 1 base and J by 6 bases, 17 bases remained unmatched. Germline CDR1 reads GTSNPN; CDR2 reads SVGIG (reference sequence). CDR3 amino acids: CAWSGLAGWTGQANTIYF. The CDR3 bases are TGTGCCTGGAGTGGCCTCGCCGGGTGGACAGGGCAAGCAAACACCATATATTTT.